The rows below give T cell receptor beta chains drawn from one sample of a study of control samples from healthy donors and cancer patients. The repertoire was sequenced with immunoSEQ multiplex PCR; TCRdb's copy has only in-frame clones and lacks some. In the table there are 85,000 to 120,000 clones, approximately 90% of which are singletons. Source material: blood. Receptors originate from a woman between 18 and 29 years old in good health. Each CDR3 is given with its conserved first and last residue. The order of the fields is V gene, clone size, CDR3 protein. Only part of the rows carry a size: once, few, many, or a class if the clone is expanded.

>TRBV2|.
CASNRDRGDEQFF
>TRBV15|.
CATSRGRPEIYGYTF
>TRBV28|.
CASSSTPTWWEQYF
>TRBV28|.
CASRTLQGSSQPQHF
>TRBV6-5|.
CASSRPLGVGNTIYF
>TRBV3-1/TRBV3-2|.
CASSHPSWADLYF
>TRBV7-8|once
CASSRGGSGNTIYF
>TRBV5-4|.
CASSFYRGTYEQYF
>TRBV5-6|once
CASSLGWQGFYGYTF
>TRBV19|.
CASSIVAADTQYF
>TRBV5-6|once
CASSIIYNEQFF
>TRBV30|.
CAWRAGPMNTEAFF
>TRBV5-5|.
CASSQLAQQETQYF
>TRBV7-8|.
CASSLARGQGNTEAFF
>TRBV3-1/TRBV3-2|once
CASSLRGNTEAFF
>TRBV19|.
CASSIEGQVNTGELFF
>TRBV5-6|.
CASSLAGQGVYEQYF
>TRBV5-6|.
CASSLTGNFPGEQYF
>TRBV5-5|once
CASSIDRDRRVGEQYF
>TRBV6-5|.
CASSRYAGVNYEQYF
>TRBV11-3|.
CASSTSGGADEQYF
>TRBV7-9|.
CASSLAGGTYEQYF
>TRBV28|.
CASSRRLVGSRSGELFF
>TRBV3-1/TRBV3-2|once
CASSQDRARTGGFGGELFF
>TRBV29-1|.
CSVVRDEQFF
>TRBV27|.
CASSLGGGGNSPLHF
>TRBV19|.
CASTREGQGYSPLHF
>TRBV6-2/TRBV6-3|.
CASSYYQGALNQPQHF
>TRBV12-3/TRBV12-4|.
CASSWRAGYGYTF
>TRBV19|.
CASSAGTSSTDTQYF
>TRBV6-4|.
CASSDGTSSTDTQYF
>TRBV19|.
CASSITAGEVAPLHF
>TRBV30|.
CASGEQETQYF
>TRBV30|once
CAWRGQLNSPLHF
>TRBV24-1|.
CATGGTSGRARDYNEQFF
>TRBV6-5|once
CAVDRVVTEAFF
>TRBV14|few
CASRYKVGTEAFF
>TRBV14|.
CASSPGETQYF
>TRBV6-5|.
CASIGEQEQYF
>TRBV10-3|.
CAIQRDRGNTEAFF
>TRBV9|.
CASSVTGSEKLFF
>TRBV7-3|.
CASSIRGRTEAFF
>TRBV5-5|once
CASSLVNLGDYGYTF